These 27 T cell receptor beta chains were all obtained from the same sample, sequenced in a study of T cells in Graves' hyperthyroidism and ophthalmopathy (dated by TCRdb to 2018 to 2020). Libraries were made using multiplex PCR. The sequencer listed for this sample is Illumina HiSeq 2000. Amplification of TCR beta CDR3 regions was carried out from RNA transcripts. A first-round RT-PCR of the TCR CDR3 used the HTBI primer set with the Qiagen OneStep RT-PCR kit. TCRdb applied fastp at Q25 and MiXCR to the public reads, then kept only in-frame beta chains. Records with the same CDR3 protein are collapsed into one entry carrying the most frequent genes and DNA. In all, the sample holds about 480,000 distinct CDR3 sequences, and 20% to 25% of those were seen once. Roughly 49% of the sample comes from the top ten. The specimen was blood. Receptors originate from a woman in her 70s with Graves' ophthalmopathy.

The rearrangement uses TRBV18 and TRBJ2-1; D remains unclear. The CDR3 has 15 residues. V was trimmed by 3 bases and J by 0 bases, leaving 9 bases between them. Germline values: CDR1 KGHSH, CDR2 LQKENI. This CDR3 is CASSPTPSSYNEQFF. In nucleotides, the CDR3 is TGTGCCAGCTCACCCACCCCAAGCTCCTACAATGAGCAGTTCTTC. Drawing the rest from reference TRBV18 and TRBJ2-1, the complete variable domain is NAGVMQNPRHLVRRRGQEARLRCSPMKGHSHVYWYRQLPEEGLKFMVYLQKENIIDESGMPKERFSAEFPKEGPSILRIQQVVRGDSAAYFCASSPTPSSYNEQFFGPGTRLTVL.

The table lists this clonotype with a few counts. The gene calls are TRBV6-1 and TRBJ1-2; D perhaps matches TRBD1 (6 bases). V was pared by 2 bases and J by 10 bases, with 11 bases between. The CDR3 consists of 12 residues. CDR1 and CDR2 from the germline V gene are MNHNS and SASEGT. CDR3 sequence (DNA): TGTGCCAGCAGTGAAACGCAGGGGTCCTACACCTTC. Its protein product is CASSETQGSYTF.

This clonotype was observed at least ten times. V gene TRBV7-2 combines with J gene TRBJ2-1, with D possibly matching TRBD2 (6 bases). The V gene lost 5 bases and the J gene lost 6 bases, with 8 bases spanning the gap. Germline CDR1 reads SGHTA; CDR2 reads FQGNSA. The CDR3 runs 12 residues. CDR3 residues: CASSDSGNEQFF. The CDR3 coding sequence is TGTGCCAGCAGCGATAGCGGCAATGAGCAGTTCTTC. The variable domain in full, completed from reference TRBV7-2 and TRBJ2-1, reads GAGVSQSPSNKVTEKGKDVELRCDPISGHTALYWYRQSLGQGLEFLIYFQGNSAPDKSGLPSDRFSAERTGGSVSTLTIQRTQQEDSAVYLCASSDSGNEQFFGPGTRLTVL.

V is TRBV10-3 and J is TRBJ1-4, with D perhaps TRBD1 (5 bases). V shed 1 base and J shed 13 bases, with 10 bases lying between them. Per germline, CDR1 ENHRY and CDR2 SYGVKD. This CDR3 region has 12 residues. The CDR3, as DNA: TGTGCCATCAGTGAGTGGAGGGGTTCACTGTTTTTT. Residues: CAISEWRGSLFF.

Many counts were recorded for this clonotype. This chain connects TRBV7-2 to TRBJ2-7, with D unclear. This CDR3 spans 11 amino acids. Germline loops: CDR1 SGHTA, CDR2 FQGNSA. V was cut by 5 bases and J by 5 bases, with 7 bases left in between. The CDR3, as DNA: TGTGCCAGCAGCCCCGGAAACGAGCAGTACTTC. It translates to CASSPGNEQYF.

This clonotype was detected a few times. This chain uses TRBV7-8 with TRBJ2-1, with 8 bases identical to TRBD2. Germline CDR1 and CDR2: SGHVS and FQNEAQ. The CDR3 is made up of 15 amino acids. With 1 base clipped from V and 9 bases from J, the junction kept 8 bases outside the gene matches. Here the CDR3 reads CASSLDHLAGGEQFF. CDR3 coding DNA: TGTGCCAGCAGCTTAGACCACCTTGCGGGAGGTGAGCAGTTCTTC. The variable domain in full, with the rest retrieved from reference TRBV7-8 and TRBJ2-1, is GAGVSQSPRYKVAKRGQDVALRCDPISGHVSLFWYQQALGQGPEFLTYFQNEAQLDKSGLPSDRFFAERPEGSVSTLKIQRTQQEDSAVYLCASSLDHLAGGEQFFGPGTRLTVL.

The chain has TRBV28 and TRBJ1-2, with a weak D call TRBD1 (6 bases). V was clipped by 7 bases and J by 0 bases, with 15 bases between them. Germline lookup yields CDR1 MDHEN and CDR2 SYDVKM. CDR3 length: 15 amino acids. The CDR3 DNA follows: TGTGCCAGCATTTCGTGGGCAGGGGCTAACTATGGCTACACCTTC. Its protein is CASISWAGANYGYTF.

This clonotype was detected a few times. The chain has TRBV7-8 and TRBJ1-5, with D maybe TRBD1 (5 bases). The CDR3 totals 15 residues. Germline V gene lookup returns CDR1 SGHVS and CDR2 FQNEAQ. Trimming took off 1 base at V and 7 bases at J, with 14 bases between the two ends. CDR3 in amino acids: CASSLGQGLLQPQHF. CDR3 DNA: TGTGCCAGCAGCTTAGGTCAGGGTTTATTGCAGCCCCAGCATTTT.

The chain is built from TRBV28 and TRBJ2-4; D is unresolved. Trimming cost V 5 bases and J 6 bases, with 11 bases left between them. Germline CDR1 reads MDHEN; CDR2 reads SYDVKM. The CDR3 contains 13 residues. DNA for the CDR3: TGTGCCAGCAGTGCCCACAGCGTAAACATTCAGTACTTC. It encodes CASSAHSVNIQYF.

This clonotype was counted only a few times. This chain connects TRBV6-4 to TRBJ2-1, with 11 bases lining up with TRBD1. The CDR3 spans 15 residues. Trimming cost V 3 bases and J 6 bases; bases outside gene matches: 4. From germline, CDR1 is MRHNA and CDR2 SNTAGT. This CDR3 reads CASSELDRGLNEQFF. DNA for the CDR3: TGTGCCAGCAGTGAACTGGACAGGGGGCTCAATGAGCAGTTCTTC.

This clonotype was counted a few times. The chain has TRBV6-2 or TRBV6-3 and TRBJ2-2; TRBD1 or TRBD2 may be the D gene (6 bases each). V was shortened by 7 bases and J by 4 bases, with 10 bases between the two germline ends. Germline V gene data show CDR1 as MNHEY and CDR2 as SVGEGT. The length of the CDR3 is 13 residues. CDR3 protein: CASTGAVTGELFF. DNA of the CDR3: TGTGCCAGCACGGGGGCTGTCACCGGGGAGCTGTTTTTT.

The genes are TRBV7-9 and TRBJ2-5; 12 positions agree with TRBD2. J gave up 4 bases and V 5 bases, and 8 bases lay outside the gene matches. Germline loops: CDR1 SEHNR, CDR2 FQNEAQ (reference sequence). The CDR3 sequence is 16 residues long. The chain's CDR3 is CASSIWTSGTGETQYF. The CDR3 DNA is TGTGCCAGCAGCATATGGACTAGCGGGACGGGAGAGACCCAGTACTTC. The full variable domain, rest sourced from reference TRBV7-9 and TRBJ2-5, is DTGVSQNPRHKITKRGQNVTFRCDPISEHNRLYWYRQTLGQGPEFLTYFQNEAQLEKSRLLSDRFSAERPKGSFSTLEIQRTEQGDSAMYLCASSIWTSGTGETQYFGPGTRLLVL.

The rearrangement links TRBV2 to TRBJ2-3, with D perhaps TRBD1 (5 bases). Germline CDR1 reads SNHLY; CDR2 reads FYNNEI. The CDR3 is 14 amino acids. Trimming removed 3 bases at V and 3 bases at J, with 10 bases between. The CDR3 here is CASSELGVTDTQYF. DNA for the CDR3: TGTGCCAGCAGTGAGCTAGGGGTGACAGATACGCAGTATTTT.

The rearrangement uses TRBV6-1 and TRBJ2-1; D gene uncertain. Trimming cost V 8 bases and J 0 bases, with 11 bases left between them. The germline V gene encodes CDR1 MNHNS and CDR2 SASEGT. The CDR3 runs to 14 residues. In DNA form, the CDR3 reads TGTGCCAGCCGAGAAGGCCTCTCCTACAATGAGCAGTTCTTC. Its translation: CASREGLSYNEQFF.

This clonotype turned up a few times. V gene TRBV6-1 combines with J gene TRBJ1-5; no reliable D call. Germline V gives CDR1 MNHNS, CDR2 SASEGT. The CDR3 totals 14 residues. Between the trimmed V and J ends, which lost 6 bases and 3 bases, there was a span of 12 bases. CDR3 nucleotide sequence: TGTGCCAGCAGCAAAGACGGCCTCAATCAGCCCCAGCATTTT. This translates into CASSKDGLNQPQHF.

The table lists this clonotype with a few counts. The chain recombines TRBV6-2 or TRBV6-3 with TRBJ1-1; D is unclear. V lost 6 bases to trimming and J lost 0 bases, with 8 bases between them. The CDR3 has 13 amino acids. CDR1 and CDR2 (germline): MNHEY, SVGEGT. In nucleotides, the CDR3 is TGTGCCAGCAGGGGTCCTCTGAACACTGAAGCTTTCTTT. It yields the protein CASRGPLNTEAFF.

In its sample, this clonotype was seen a few times. The chain carries TRBV6-1 and TRBJ2-2; D assignment may be TRBD1 or TRBD2 (5 bases each). Looked up from germline, CDR1 is MNHNS and CDR2 is SASEGT. This CDR3 is built from 15 residues. The ends were cut back, 10 bases at V and 0 bases at J, with 15 bases in the middle. CDR3: CATQGDGPNTGELFF. CDR3 bases: TGTGCCACCCAGGGAGACGGACCGAACACCGGGGAGCTGTTTTTT.

This clonotype was detected a few times. The gene calls are TRBV15 and TRBJ2-3, with D possibly being TRBD1 (5 bases). Germline-derived CDR1 and CDR2 are LNHNV and YYDKDF (reference sequence). The CDR3 totals 15 residues. The V end lost 0 bases, the J end lost 4 bases, and 11 bases lay between the germline ends. The CDR3 region is CATSRDFGAPDTQYF. CDR3 in DNA: TGTGCCACCAGCAGAGATTTTGGGGCCCCAGATACGCAGTATTTT.

This clonotype was found a few times. The V and J genes are TRBV5-6 and TRBJ2-7; the D gene is possibly TRBD2 (6 bases). The ends were cut back, 0 bases at V and 0 bases at J, with 13 bases in the middle. This CDR3 is built from 16 residues. The germline gives CDR1 SGHDT, CDR2 YYEEEE. CDR3 in DNA: TGTGCCAGCAGCTTGGCCTTTGGGGGGAGCTCCTACGAGCAGTACTTC. Translating gives CASSLAFGGSSYEQYF.

The table lists this clonotype with a few counts. V usage is TRBV7-9 and J usage is TRBJ2-5; possibly TRBD1 or TRBD2 for D (5 bases each). Germline CDR1 and CDR2: SEHNR and FQNEAQ (reference sequence). Trimming took 4 bases from V and 11 from J, leaving 8 bases between them. CDR3 length: 10 residues. The CDR3 spells CASSWDPQYF. CDR3 coding DNA: TGTGCCAGCAGCTGGGACCCACAGTACTTC. Variable domain in full (rest from reference TRBV7-9 and TRBJ2-5): DTGVSQNPRHKITKRGQNVTFRCDPISEHNRLYWYRQTLGQGPEFLTYFQNEAQLEKSRLLSDRFSAERPKGSFSTLEIQRTEQGDSAMYLCASSWDPQYFGPGTRLLVL.

The V call is TRBV20-1, the J call TRBJ2-1, with 9 bases lining up with TRBD2. J gave up 0 bases and V 0 bases, and 9 bases lay outside the gene matches. The CDR3 is 18 amino acids. Germline CDR1 reads DFQATT; CDR2 reads SNEGSKA (reference sequence). The CDR3 here is CSARDWAGGPSSYNEQFF. Written as DNA, the CDR3 is TGCAGTGCTAGAGATTGGGCGGGAGGGCCGAGCTCCTACAATGAGCAGTTCTTC.

This clonotype came up a few times. The chain has TRBV7-3 and TRBJ2-1; TRBD2 is a possible D gene (6 bases). V lost 4 bases, J lost 5 bases, and 9 bases lay in between. Germline CDR1 SGHTA, CDR2 FQGTGA. This CDR3 spans 13 amino acids. As DNA, the CDR3 is TGTGCCAGCAGCTACCTAGCGAACAATGAGCAGTTCTTC. Translation gives CASSYLANNEQFF.

The chain combines TRBV9 with TRBJ2-5; D possibly corresponds to TRBD2 (6 bases). The ends were cut back, 0 bases at V and 7 bases at J, with 19 bases in the middle. Looked up from germline, CDR1 is SGDLS and CDR2 is YYNGEE. This CDR3 region has 16 residues. The CDR3 DNA reads as TGTGCCAGCAGCGTAGAACCCCGCGGCGGGACGGGGACCCAGTACTTC. Translation: CASSVEPRGGTGTQYF.

A note on this clonotype: The junction shows a germline mismatch at one end, possibly a read error. The chain employs TRBV13 and TRBJ1-6; a weak D match, TRBD1 (5 bases). Germline V lookup: CDR1 PRHDT, CDR2 FYEKMQ (reference sequence). The CDR3 totals 14 residues. This chain's CDR3 is CASSPTAEISPLQF. The CDR3 DNA reads as TGTGCCAGCAGCCCGACAGCAGAGATATCACCCCTCCAATTT.

The J gene is TRBJ1-2, the V gene TRBV29-1, with no clear D. V lost 6 bases and J 6 bases, leaving 11 bases between the germline ends. This CDR3 is 11 amino acids long. The germline CDR1 and CDR2 sequences are SQVTM and ANQGSEA. CDR3 region: CSVGEVDGYTF. The CDR3 DNA is TGCAGCGTCGGAGAAGTCGATGGCTACACCTTC.

The chain has TRBV19 and TRBJ1-2; D remains unclear. V lost 6 bases to trimming and J lost 0 bases, with 14 bases between them. The CDR3 extends over 15 amino acids. The germline V gene encodes CDR1 LNHDA and CDR2 SQIVND (reference sequence). CDR3 in amino acids: CASRREIQANYGYTF. The CDR3 DNA follows: TGTGCCAGTAGGCGCGAGATCCAAGCTAACTATGGCTACACCTTC.

The chain has TRBV7-2 and TRBJ1-1; D possibly corresponds to TRBD1 (6 bases). V was trimmed by 5 bases and J by 4 bases, leaving 32 bases between them. The CDR3 consists of 20 residues. The germline V gene has CDR1 SGHTA and CDR2 FQGNSA. CDR3 in amino acids: CASSRWGGHLVRDLATEAFF. CDR3 DNA: TGTGCCAGCAGCCGTTGGGGGGGACACTTAGTTAGAGATTTGGCCACTGAAGCTTTCTTT. Full variable domain (remainder filled in from reference TRBV7-2 and TRBJ1-1): GAGVSQSPSNKVTEKGKDVELRCDPISGHTALYWYRQSLGQGLEFLIYFQGNSAPDKSGLPSDRFSAERTGGSVSTLTIQRTQQEDSAVYLCASSRWGGHLVRDLATEAFFGQGTRLTVV.